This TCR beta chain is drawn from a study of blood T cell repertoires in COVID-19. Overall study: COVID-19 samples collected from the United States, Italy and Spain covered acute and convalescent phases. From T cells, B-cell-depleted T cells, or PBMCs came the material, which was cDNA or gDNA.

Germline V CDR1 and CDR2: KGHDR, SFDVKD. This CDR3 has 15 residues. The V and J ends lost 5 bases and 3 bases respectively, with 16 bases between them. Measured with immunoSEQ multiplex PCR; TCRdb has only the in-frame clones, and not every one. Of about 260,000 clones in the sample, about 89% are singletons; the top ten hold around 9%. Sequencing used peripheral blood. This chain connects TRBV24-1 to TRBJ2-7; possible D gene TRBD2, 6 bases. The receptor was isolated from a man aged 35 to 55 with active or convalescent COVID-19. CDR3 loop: CATSGRFGGIYEQYF. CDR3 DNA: TGTGCCACCAGTGGACGGTTTGGGGGGATCTACGAGCAGTACTTC.